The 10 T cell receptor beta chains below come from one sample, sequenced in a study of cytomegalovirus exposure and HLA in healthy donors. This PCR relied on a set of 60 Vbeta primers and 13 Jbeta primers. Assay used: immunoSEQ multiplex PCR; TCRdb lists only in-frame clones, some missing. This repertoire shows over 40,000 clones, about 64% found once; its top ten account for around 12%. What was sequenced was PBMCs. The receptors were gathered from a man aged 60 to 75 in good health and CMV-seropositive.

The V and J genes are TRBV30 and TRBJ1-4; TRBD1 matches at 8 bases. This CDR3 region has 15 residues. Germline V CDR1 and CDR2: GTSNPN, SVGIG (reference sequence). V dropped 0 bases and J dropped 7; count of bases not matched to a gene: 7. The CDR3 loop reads CAWSVLGTGREKLFF. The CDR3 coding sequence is TGTGCCTGGAGTGTACTCGGGACAGGACGTGAAAAACTGTTTTTT.

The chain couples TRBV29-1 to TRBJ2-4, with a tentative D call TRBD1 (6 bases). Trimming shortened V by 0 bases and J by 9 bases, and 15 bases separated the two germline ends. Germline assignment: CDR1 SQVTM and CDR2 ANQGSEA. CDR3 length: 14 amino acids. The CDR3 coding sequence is TGCAGCGTTGAAGATCTACAGGGTAGTGGCATTCAGTACTTC. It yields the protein CSVEDLQGSGIQYF.

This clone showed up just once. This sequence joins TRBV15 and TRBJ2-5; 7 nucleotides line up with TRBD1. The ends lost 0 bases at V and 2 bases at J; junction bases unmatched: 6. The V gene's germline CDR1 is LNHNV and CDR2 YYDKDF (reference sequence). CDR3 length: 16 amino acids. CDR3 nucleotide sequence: TGTGCCACCAGCAGAGAAGGGGGCAGGGGGCAAGAGACCCAGTACTTC. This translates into CATSREGGRGQETQYF.

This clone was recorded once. The CDR3 DNA is TGTGCCAGCAGTTACTCCTCCGGGAACTCCTACGAGCAGTACTTC. Protein product: CASSYSSGNSYEQYF. The chain joins TRBV6-5 to TRBJ2-5, with a tentative D call TRBD2 (5 bases). The DNA end lines up better with TRBJ2-7; the J call may be wrong. The length of the CDR3 is 15 residues. CDR1 MNHEY and CDR2 SVGAGI come from the germline V gene.

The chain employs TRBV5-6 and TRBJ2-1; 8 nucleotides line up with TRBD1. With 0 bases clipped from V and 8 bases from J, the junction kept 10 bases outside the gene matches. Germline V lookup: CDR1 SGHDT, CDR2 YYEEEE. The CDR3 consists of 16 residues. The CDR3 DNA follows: TGTGCCAGCAGCTTGGCCTCCGGACAGGGACGCGATGAGCAGTTCTTC. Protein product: CASSLASGQGRDEQFF. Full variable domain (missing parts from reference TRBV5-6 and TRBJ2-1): DAGVTQSPTHLIKTRGQQVTLRCSPKSGHDTVSWYQQALGQGPQFIFQYYEEEERQRGNFPDRFSGHQFPNYSSELNVNALLLGDSALYLCASSLASGQGRDEQFFGPGTRLTVL.

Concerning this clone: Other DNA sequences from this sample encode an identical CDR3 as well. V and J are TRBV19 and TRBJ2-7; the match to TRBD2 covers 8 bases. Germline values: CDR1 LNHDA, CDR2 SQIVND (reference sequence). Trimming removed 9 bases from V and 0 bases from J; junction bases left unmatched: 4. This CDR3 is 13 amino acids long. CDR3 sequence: CASKSGSSYEQYF. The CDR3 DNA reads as TGTGCCAGCAAGAGCGGGAGCTCCTACGAGCAGTACTTC.

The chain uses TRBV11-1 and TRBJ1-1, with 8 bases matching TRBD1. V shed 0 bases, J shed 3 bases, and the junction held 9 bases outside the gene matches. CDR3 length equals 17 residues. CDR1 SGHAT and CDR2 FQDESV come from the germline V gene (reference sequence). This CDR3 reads CASSLATGVGLDTEAFF. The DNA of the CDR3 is TGTGCCAGCAGCTTAGCGACAGGGGTAGGCTTGGACACTGAAGCTTTCTTT. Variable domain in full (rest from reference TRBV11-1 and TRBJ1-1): EAEVAQSPRYKITEKSQAVAFWCDPISGHATLYWYRQILGQGPELLVQFQDESVVDDSQLPKDRFSAERLKGVDSTLKIQPAELGDSAMYLCASSLATGVGLDTEAFFGQGTRLTVV.

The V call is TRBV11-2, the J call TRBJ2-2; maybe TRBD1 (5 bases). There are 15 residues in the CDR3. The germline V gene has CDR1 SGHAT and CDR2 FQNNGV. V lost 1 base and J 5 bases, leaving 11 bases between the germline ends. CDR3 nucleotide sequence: TGTGCCAGCAGCTTAGGGCAGGGTTGGACCGGGGAGCTGTTTTTT. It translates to CASSLGQGWTGELFF.

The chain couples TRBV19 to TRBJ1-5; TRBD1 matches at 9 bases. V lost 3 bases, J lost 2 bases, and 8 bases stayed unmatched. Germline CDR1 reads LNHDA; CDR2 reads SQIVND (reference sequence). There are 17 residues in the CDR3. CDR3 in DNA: TGTGCCAGTAGTATTCAACAGGGGGCGGTTGGCAATCAGCCCCAGCATTTT. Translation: CASSIQQGAVGNQPQHF.

CDR3 nucleotide sequence: TGTGCCAGCAGCTCGAAGGGAGGGAGTGGCACAGATACGCAGTATTTT. This encodes CASSSKGGSGTDTQYF. This rearrangement joins TRBV11-3 to TRBJ2-3, with TRBD2 matching over 7 bases. The CDR3 contains 16 residues. CDR1 and CDR2 from the germline V gene are SGHNT and YENEEA. V dropped 4 bases and J dropped 1; count of bases not matched to a gene: 8.